The clone carrying this T cell receptor (beta chain) was observed a handful of times. Its antigen is unknown. TCRdb itself ran the reads through MiXCR, one entry per CDR3 protein. The table records around 440,000 distinct CDR3 sequences, about 11% of them present only once. This entry is derived from a study of T cell repertoires in cytomegalovirus infection. Whole-study context: A matching HLA type, together with CMV infection, was signaled by public TCR beta signatures. Study-level findings and limits: Accumulated public TCR beta family frequency recognized individuals carrying CMV together with the relevant HLA. Predominance within the ex vivo response was attributable to HLA-C-restricted CMV-specific TCR beta clonotypes.

Per the germline V gene, CDR1 is MNHEY and CDR2 is SMNVEV (reference sequence). Trimming removed 2 bases at V and 1 base at J, with 17 bases between. This CDR3 has 17 residues. The TCR was taken from a human donor in good health (CMV status not recorded). Some clones in this sample may be carry-over from other donors' samples. Sequenced material: PBMCs. The chain links TRBV27 to TRBJ2-5, with D possibly TRBD2 on 6 matching bases. The DNA for the CDR3 is TGTGCCAGCAGTTTAAAACCGGGACTCTTACTCCAAGAGACCCAGTACTTC. It is translated as CASSLKPGLLLQETQYF.